Sequencing of this T cell receptor (beta chain) was carried out in a study of shared clonotypes between healthy human individuals. Whole-study context: Three plates each covered CD4 naive and memory; CD8 naive two, CD8 memory one.

CDR3 length: 14 residues. CDR1 and CDR2 (germline): SEHNR, FQNEAQ (reference sequence). V shed 2 bases and J shed 4 bases, with 11 bases lying between them. Nashville, Tennessee was home to all donors, each a Caucasian adult. Using about 220 ng DNA, around 30,000 T cell genomes, the sorted-subset replicate PCRs were run. Some clones are missing from TCRdb's copy, which holds only in-frame ones; the method was immunoSEQ multiplex PCR. The sample lists a few million clones; approximately 94% were seen once. The clonotype was recovered from a man between 18 and 35 years old in good health. Sequencing input: naive CD4+ T cells sorted from blood. Subset noted: CD45RA+ positively selected. The gene calls are TRBV7-9 and TRBJ1-1; tentatively, D is TRBD1 (6 bases). CDR3 in amino acids: CASSLQGLGTEAFF. Written as DNA, the CDR3 is TGTGCCAGCAGCTTACAGGGGTTGGGCACTGAAGCTTTCTTT.